The 10 T cell receptor beta chains below all came from one sample that was sequenced in a study of cytomegalovirus exposure and HLA in healthy donors. The study ran its PCR with 60 Vbeta and 13 Jbeta primers. Some clones are missing from TCRdb's copy, which holds only in-frame ones; the method was immunoSEQ multiplex PCR. The table lists around 130,000 clones, around 86% of them singletons. The sample was PBMCs. The receptors stem from a woman in her thirties or forties in good health and CMV-seronegative.

This clone was recorded only once. V and J are TRBV18 and TRBJ2-5, with D perhaps TRBD2 (5 bases). Germline CDR1 is KGHSH and CDR2 is LQKENI. The CDR3 spans 15 residues. Trimming took off 1 base at V and 2 bases at J, with 11 bases between the two ends. The CDR3 coding sequence is TGTGCCAGCTCACCACTAGGTGGAGGTCAAGAGACCCAGTACTTC. This sequence encodes CASSPLGGGQETQYF.

The chain recombines TRBV6-6 with TRBJ1-1; D is undetermined. Trimming cost V 8 bases and J 3 bases, with 22 bases left between them. This CDR3 comprises 16 residues. Germline V gene sequence: CDR1 MNHNY, CDR2 SVGAGI (reference sequence). CDR3 sequence: CASGGGYVGKDTEAFF. In DNA, the CDR3 is TGTGCCAGCGGAGGAGGGTACGTGGGCAAAGACACTGAAGCTTTCTTT.

The chain is built from TRBV7-2 and TRBJ2-1; 11 nucleotides agree with TRBD2. J was trimmed by 9 bases and V by 7 bases; bases with no gene match: 8. The germline V gene has CDR1 SGHTA and CDR2 FQGNSA. CDR3 length: 14 amino acids. CDR3 protein: CASINSGRAVEQFF. CDR3 nucleotide sequence: TGTGCCAGCATCAATAGCGGGAGGGCCGTTGAGCAGTTCTTC.

The chain links TRBV19 to TRBJ2-7; 11 bases match TRBD2. The CDR3 spans 16 residues. After removal of 3 bases from V and 4 bases from J, the junction contained 8 bases not matched to a gene. Germline V gene sequence: CDR1 LNHDA, CDR2 SQIVND (reference sequence). CDR3 in amino acids: CASSIRTGTSGYEQYF. CDR3 sequence (DNA): TGTGCCAGTAGTATTAGGACCGGGACTAGCGGTTACGAGCAGTACTTC.

V is TRBV6-5 and J is TRBJ1-1; no definite D call. V was trimmed by 2 bases and J by 8 bases, leaving 12 bases between them. From germline, CDR1 is MNHEY and CDR2 SVGAGI. The CDR3 has 13 residues. CDR3 amino acids: CASSYERRSEAFF. The CDR3, as DNA: TGTGCCAGCAGTTACGAGAGGAGATCGGAAGCTTTCTTT.

The chain carries TRBV27 and TRBJ2-1; TRBD2 aligns across 16 bases. There are 20 residues in the CDR3. V shed 1 base and J 6 bases; nucleotides not matched to a gene: 12. Per germline, CDR1 MNHEY and CDR2 SMNVEV (reference sequence). CDR3 nucleotide sequence: TGTGCCAGCAGTTTATGGGGACTAGCGGGGGGGCTAAAGTTTCGCAATGAGCAGTTCTTC. Translation: CASSLWGLAGGLKFRNEQFF.

This sequence joins TRBV9 and TRBJ2-1; 8 bases match TRBD2. The CDR3 length is 15 residues. CDR1 is SGDLS and CDR2 is YYNGEE in the germline V gene. The trim removed 0 bases at V and 6 bases at J, leaving 5 bases unmatched. CDR3 coding DNA: TGTGCCAGCAGCGTAGGGGCGGGAGGATTCAATGAGCAGTTCTTC. Amino acids: CASSVGAGGFNEQFF.

The chain links TRBV5-4 to TRBJ1-2; D might be TRBD1 (6 bases). Germline V lookup: CDR1 SGHNT, CDR2 YYREEE (reference sequence). Between the trimmed V and J ends, which lost 3 bases and 2 bases, there was a span of 14 bases. This CDR3 has 15 residues. The CDR3 nucleotides read TGTGCCAGCAGCTCCCAGGGGCAATCGAACTATGGCTACACCTTC. Amino acid sequence: CASSSQGQSNYGYTF.

The chain uses TRBV4-1 and TRBJ1-2; no clear D gene. V lost 2 bases and J 4 bases, leaving 20 bases between the germline ends. The length of the CDR3 is 17 residues. Germline-derived CDR1 and CDR2 are MGHRA and YSYEKL. The CDR3 region has the DNA TGCGCCAGCAGCCAACCGACCGGGGAAAAAAGGTTCTATGGCTACACCTTC. Translation: CASSQPTGEKRFYGYTF.

V usage is TRBV7-8 and J usage is TRBJ1-2; 9 bases fit TRBD1. The trim removed 5 bases at V and 3 bases at J, leaving 4 bases unmatched. This CDR3 spans 14 amino acids. Per germline, CDR1 SGHVS and CDR2 FQNEAQ. CDR3 sequence: CASSADRGDYGYTF. The CDR3 region has the DNA TGTGCCAGCAGCGCGGACAGGGGAGACTATGGCTACACCTTC.